This entry describes one T cell receptor beta chain. The sample holds a few counts of this clone. The antigen it binds to is not known. No much larger clonotype is one base removed from it; base qualities were not supplied. The sample originates from a study of blood T cell repertoires in COVID-19 (dated by TCRdb to 2019 to 2021). The study in broad terms: Samples covering the acute and convalescent phases of COVID-19 were provided by collaborators in the United States, Italy and Spain. The material from the prospective study consisted of cDNA or gDNA derived from T cells, B-cell-depleted T cells, or PBMCs. The dataset comprised deeply sampled blood TCRbeta repertoires from subjects exposed to, actively infected with, or recovered from COVID-19. The repertoires were made available in a free public database intended to serve as a resource for research on the immune response to SARS-CoV-2. Samples were obtained from the ongoing ImmuneRACE study (first 160 participants) and from over 1,000 subjects provided by 6 global collaborators. A de-identified subject ID, COVID-19 status, age in years and sex were almost always included in the sample metadata. HLA class I and class II types, where available, came from metadata supplied by the sample provider rather than from assay-based typing. Study-level results and caveats: How much clinical and demographic metadata was included differed by source and by participant, and the metadata was provided uncurated.

Collaborating institutions collected whole blood in K2EDTA tubes following their own protocols. For TCRbeta analysis, collaborator samples were shipped as frozen whole blood, as isolated PBMCs, or as DNA extracted from either sample type. TCRbeta CDR3 regions were amplified from genomic DNA by means of the immunoSEQ Assay, a bias-controlled multiplex PCR. Concerning the study's data processing: The number of nucleated cells in each sample was estimated by amplification of reference gene primers within the assay. Sequence reads were collapsed and filtered to measure the absolute abundance of every unique TCRbeta CDR3 rearrangement. For each sample, productive Simpson clonality was calculated as the square root of Simpson's diversity index across productive rearrangements. TCRdb limited this immuneACCESS table to in-frame rearrangements with V and J called. A share of clones is missing; checked studies link under half to unresolved V genes, and the rest is unexplained. V, J and clone size reflect that table, while D and trimming were determined from the DNA. This sample gives approximately 250,000 clones in total; around 82% of them show up just once. Roughly 8.6% of the sample is taken by the ten largest.

The sequenced sample consisted of peripheral blood. The TCR was taken from a human donor in a cohort sampled during active COVID-19.

The nucleotide sequence is given as TGTGCCAGCAGTGCGGGGACAGGACTGTACGAGCAGTACTTC. Its coded protein is CASSAGTGLYEQYF. The receptor chain draws on TRBV6-2 or TRBV6-3 and TRBJ2-7, with TRBD1 identical over 8 junction bases. The CDR3 has 14 amino acids, counting the end cysteine and phenylalanine. The retained sequence is limited to the CDR3, 42 bases, with the frame set at the first base. The germline V gene specifies MNHEY as CDR1 and SVGEGT as CDR2. Here V drops 5 bases and J drops 4 bases, and the junction holds 7 bases not matched to any gene.